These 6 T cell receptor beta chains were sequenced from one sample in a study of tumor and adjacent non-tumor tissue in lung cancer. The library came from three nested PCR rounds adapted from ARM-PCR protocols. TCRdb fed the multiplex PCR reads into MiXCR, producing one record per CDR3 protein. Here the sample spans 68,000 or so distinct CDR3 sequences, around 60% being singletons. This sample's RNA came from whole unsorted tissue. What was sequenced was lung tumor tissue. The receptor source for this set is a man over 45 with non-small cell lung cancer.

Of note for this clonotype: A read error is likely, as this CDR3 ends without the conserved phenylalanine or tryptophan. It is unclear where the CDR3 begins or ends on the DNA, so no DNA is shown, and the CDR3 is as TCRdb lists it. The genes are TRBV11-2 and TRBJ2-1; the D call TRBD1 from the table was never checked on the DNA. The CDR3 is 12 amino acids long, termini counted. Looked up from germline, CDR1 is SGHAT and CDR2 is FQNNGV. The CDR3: CVSSLRDRGRFI.

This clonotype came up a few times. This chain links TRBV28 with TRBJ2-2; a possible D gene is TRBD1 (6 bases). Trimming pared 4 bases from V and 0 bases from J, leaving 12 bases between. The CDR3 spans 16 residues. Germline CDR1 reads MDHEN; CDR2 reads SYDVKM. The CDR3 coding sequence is TGTGCCAGCAGTTCAAAGAAGGGGGCGAACACCGGGGAGCTGTTTTTT. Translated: CASSSKKGANTGELFF.

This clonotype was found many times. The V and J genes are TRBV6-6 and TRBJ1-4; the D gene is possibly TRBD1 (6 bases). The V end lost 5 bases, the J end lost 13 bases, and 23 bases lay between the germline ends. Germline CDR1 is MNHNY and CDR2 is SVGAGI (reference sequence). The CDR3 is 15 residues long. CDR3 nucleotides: TGTGCCAGCAGTCTACAGGGTGCTGGCCAAAACAGACTGTTTTTT. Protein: CASSLQGAGQNRLFF.

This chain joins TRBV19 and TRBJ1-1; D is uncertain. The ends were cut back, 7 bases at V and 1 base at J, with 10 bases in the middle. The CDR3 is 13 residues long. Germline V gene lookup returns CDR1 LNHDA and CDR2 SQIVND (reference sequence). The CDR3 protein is CASTVTRNTEAFF. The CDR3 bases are TGTGCCAGTACGGTTACTAGGAACACTGAAGCTTTCTTT.

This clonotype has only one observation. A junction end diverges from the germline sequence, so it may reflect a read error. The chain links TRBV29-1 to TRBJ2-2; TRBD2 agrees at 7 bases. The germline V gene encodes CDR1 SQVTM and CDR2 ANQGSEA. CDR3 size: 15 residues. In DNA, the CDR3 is TGCAGTGTTGACTATGGGGGAGGGAACATCGGGGAGCTGTTTTTT. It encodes CSVDYGGGNIGELFF.

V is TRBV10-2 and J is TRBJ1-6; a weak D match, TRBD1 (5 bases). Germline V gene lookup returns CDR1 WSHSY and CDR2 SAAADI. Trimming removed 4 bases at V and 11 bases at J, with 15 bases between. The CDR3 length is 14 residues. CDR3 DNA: TGCGCCAGCAGTGCTTGGCAGGGAAACCCACCCCTCCACTTT. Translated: CASSAWQGNPPLHF.